The clone carrying this TCR beta chain was seen a handful of times. The data were taken from a study of T cells after yellow fever vaccination. With 5 bases clipped from V and 1 base from J, the junction kept 10 bases outside the gene matches. This CDR3 contains 18 residues. Germline V lookup: CDR1 DFQATT, CDR2 SNEGSKA (reference sequence). 5'RACE template switching added a universal primer site and UMIs to TCR cDNA. TCRdb recomputed calls from the 5' RACE reads with MiXCR, one row per CDR3 protein. Seen here are about 260,000 distinct CDR3 sequences, over 4.5% observed once, and the top ten hold under 3.5%.

The sample here was CD4+ T cells sorted from PBMCs, taken on the day of the yellow fever booster vaccination. This clonotype was sampled from a man younger than 30 who received the YFV17D yellow fever vaccine. The genes are TRBV20-1 and TRBJ2-5; 16 positions match TRBD2. This CDR3 is CSAPPGTSGGVLQETQYF. DNA of the CDR3: TGCAGTGCTCCCCCCGGGACTAGCGGGGGGGTCCTCCAAGAGACCCAGTACTTC.